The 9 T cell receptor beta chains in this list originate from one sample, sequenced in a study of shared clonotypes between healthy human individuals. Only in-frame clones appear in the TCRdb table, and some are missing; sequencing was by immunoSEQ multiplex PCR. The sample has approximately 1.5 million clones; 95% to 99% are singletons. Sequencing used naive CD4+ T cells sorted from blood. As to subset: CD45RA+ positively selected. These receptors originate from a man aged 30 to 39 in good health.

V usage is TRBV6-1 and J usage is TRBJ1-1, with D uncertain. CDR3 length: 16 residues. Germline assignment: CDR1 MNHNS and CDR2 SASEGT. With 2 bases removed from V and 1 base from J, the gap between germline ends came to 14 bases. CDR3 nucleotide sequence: TGTGCCAGCAGTGAAAAGATCGGGCCGGGGAACACTGAAGCTTTCTTT. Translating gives CASSEKIGPGNTEAFF.

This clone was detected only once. This CDR3 is CASSSSGTNTGELFF. CDR3 nucleotides: TGTGCCAGTTCTTCTAGCGGGACCAACACCGGGGAGCTGTTTTTT. This chain links TRBV19 with TRBJ2-2, with 9 bases identical to TRBD2. The V segment lost 8 bases and the J segment 2 bases; nucleotides outside the gene matches: 6. The CDR3 runs 15 residues. Germline V gene lookup returns CDR1 LNHDA and CDR2 SQIVND (reference sequence).

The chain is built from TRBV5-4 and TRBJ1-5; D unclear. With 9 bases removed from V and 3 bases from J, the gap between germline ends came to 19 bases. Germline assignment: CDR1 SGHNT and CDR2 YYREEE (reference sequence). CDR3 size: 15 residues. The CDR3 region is CANIAGVGDNQPQHF. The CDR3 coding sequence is TGTGCCAACATAGCCGGAGTAGGAGACAATCAGCCCCAGCATTTT.

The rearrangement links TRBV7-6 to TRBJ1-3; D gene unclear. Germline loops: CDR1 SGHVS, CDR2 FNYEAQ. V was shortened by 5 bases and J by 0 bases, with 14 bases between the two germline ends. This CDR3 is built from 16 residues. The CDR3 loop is CASSQSLTSSGNTIYF. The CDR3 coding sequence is TGTGCCAGCAGCCAAAGTCTAACGAGCTCTGGAAACACCATATATTTT.

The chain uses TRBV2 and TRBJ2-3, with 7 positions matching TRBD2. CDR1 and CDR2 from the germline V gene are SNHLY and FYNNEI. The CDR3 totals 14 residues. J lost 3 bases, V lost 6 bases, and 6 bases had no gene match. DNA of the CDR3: TGTGCCAGCAGGCGGGGGTTCTCGACAGATACGCAGTATTTT. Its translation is CASRRGFSTDTQYF. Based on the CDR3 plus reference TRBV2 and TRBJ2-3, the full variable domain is EPEVTQTPSHQVTQMGQEVILRCVPISNHLYFYWYRQILGQKVEFLVSFYNNEISEKSEIFDDQFSVERPDGSNFTLKIRSTKLEDSAMYFCASRRGFSTDTQYFGPGTRLTVL.

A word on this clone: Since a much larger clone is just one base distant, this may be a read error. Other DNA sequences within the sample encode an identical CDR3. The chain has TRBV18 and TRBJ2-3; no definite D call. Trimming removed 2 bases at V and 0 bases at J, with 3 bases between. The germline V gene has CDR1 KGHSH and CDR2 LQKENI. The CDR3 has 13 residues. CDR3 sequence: CASSPTSTDTQYF. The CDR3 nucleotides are TGTGCCAGCTCACCAACCAGCACAGATACGCAGTATTTT.

CDR3 sequence: CASRDSSYEQYF. The CDR3 DNA reads TGTGCCAGCAGGGACAGCTCCTACGAGCAGTACTTC. The genes are TRBV2 and TRBJ2-7; possible D gene TRBD1, 6 bases. This CDR3 is built from 12 residues. Germline CDR1 and CDR2: SNHLY and FYNNEI. The ends were cut back, 6 bases at V and 0 bases at J, with 6 bases in the middle.

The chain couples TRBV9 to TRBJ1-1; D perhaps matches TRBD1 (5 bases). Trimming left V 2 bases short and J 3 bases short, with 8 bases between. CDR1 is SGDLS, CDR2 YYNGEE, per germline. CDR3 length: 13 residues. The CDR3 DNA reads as TGTGCCAGCAGCGTGGAACAGGACACTGAAGCTTTCTTT. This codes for CASSVEQDTEAFF.

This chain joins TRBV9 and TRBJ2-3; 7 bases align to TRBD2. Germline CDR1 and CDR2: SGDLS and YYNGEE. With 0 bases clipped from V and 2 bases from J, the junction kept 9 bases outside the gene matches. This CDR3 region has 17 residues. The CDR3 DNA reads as TGTGCCAGCAGCGTAGAATTGGGACTACCAAACACAGATACGCAGTATTTT. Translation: CASSVELGLPNTDTQYF.